This T cell receptor (beta chain) came from a study of shared clonotypes between healthy human individuals. CDR1 and CDR2 from the germline V gene are SGDLS and YYNGEE. CDR3 length: 15 amino acids. V gave up 4 bases and J gave up 4 bases; unmatched junction bases: 4. From CD4+ cells came CD45RA+ naive and CD45RA-negative memory subsets. Genomic DNA per cell subset filled all wells of several immunoSEQ plates. The repertoire was sequenced with immunoSEQ multiplex PCR; TCRdb's copy has only in-frame clones and lacks some. The table records around 510,000 clones, about 96% of them present only once. This clonotype originated in a woman aged 25 to 39 in good health. The sample was naive CD4+ T cells sorted from blood. Regarding subset: CD45RA+ positively selected. The J gene is TRBJ2-7, the V gene TRBV9, with 14 bases lining up with TRBD2. CDR3 loop: CASSPRTSGGYEQYF. The CDR3 region has the DNA TGTGCCAGCAGCCCCAGGACTAGCGGGGGGTACGAGCAGTACTTC.